A selection of T cell receptor beta chains follows, all from one sample in a study of technical replicates of blood from a handful of donors. Here immunoSEQ multiplex PCR was the method, and the copy in TCRdb shows in-frame clones only, minus some. The data show about 48,000 clones, around nine tenths seen once. Sequencing was done on a sample of PBMCs. These TCRs come from a human donor in good health. Some clones in this sample may be carry-over from other donors' samples. CDR3s include the opening cysteine and the closing phenylalanine or tryptophan. Fields, in order: J gene, D gene, V gene, clone size, CDR3 DNA, CDR3 protein. D genes are given only for firm matches. Clone size is shown for a subset of rows, as once, few, many or a class of expanded clone.

>TRBJ2-1|TRBD2|TRBV5-5|NA
TGTGCCAGCAGCCTCGCTAGCGGGGGGGTCTACAATGAGCAGTTCTTC
CASSLASGGVYNEQFF
>TRBJ2-2|NA|TRBV7-7|NA
TGTGCCAGCAGCTCCCCCGGGAAAGAGCTGTTTTTT
CASSSPGKELFF
>TRBJ2-7|NA|TRBV7-2|NA
TGTGCCAGCAGCCACCTAGTCGAGCAGTACTTC
CASSHLVEQYF
>TRBJ2-5|TRBD1|TRBV10-3|NA
TGTGCCATCAGTGAGTCCCCTGGACAGGGGCATGAGGAGACCCAGTACTTC
CAISESPGQGHEETQYF
>TRBJ2-1|NA|TRBV25-1|NA
TGTGCCAGCAGTGTCTTCAATGAGCAGTTCTTC
CASSVFNEQFF
>TRBJ2-7|TRBD1|TRBV9|NA
TGTGCCAGCAGCGCGGGGACAGGGGGTGGCGAGCAGTACTTC
CASSAGTGGGEQYF
>TRBJ2-7|NA|TRBV7-8|once
TGTGCCAGCAGCTTAGGGGACACCAGCTACGAGCAGTACTTC
CASSLGDTSYEQYF
>TRBJ1-5|NA|TRBV29-1|NA
TGCAGCGTTGGCACCTGCTCCAGGGCGGACACCCCATACAATCAGCCCCAGCATTTT
CSVGTCSRADTPYNQPQHF
>TRBJ2-1|NA|TRBV4-1|NA
TGCGCCAGCAGCCAAGGGGTACTCCGACTCCTCCAACACAATGAGCAGTTCTTC
CASSQGVLRLLQHNEQFF
>TRBJ2-1|TRBD1|TRBV6-4|NA
TGTGCCAGCGGACAGGGGGATGAGCAGTTCTTC
CASGQGDEQFF
>TRBJ1-4|NA|TRBV6-1|NA
TGTGCCAGCAGTGGGTGGACAGTGAAGAATGAAAAACTGTTTTTT
CASSGWTVKNEKLFF
>TRBJ1-5|NA|TRBV12-5|NA
TGTGCTAGTGGTTTGGTACGGGGGCAGCCCCAGCATTTT
CASGLVRGQPQHF
>TRBJ1-1|NA|TRBV4-3|NA
TGCGCCAGCAGCCAATCCGACAGGTACGGGAACACTGAAGCTTTCTTT
CASSQSDRYGNTEAFF
>TRBJ1-2|TRBD1|TRBV5-1|NA
TGCGCCAGCACAGGGGGCGCGGACTATGGCTACACCTTC
CASTGGADYGYTF
>TRBJ2-3|NA|TRBV2|NA
TGTGCCAGCAGAGCTCGATTAACGGGAACAGATACGCAGTATTTT
CASRARLTGTDTQYF
>TRBJ2-2|TRBD2|TRBV11-2|once
TGTGCCAGCAGCTTAGATGGCAGCGGGAGCATCGCGAACACCGGGGAGCTGTTTTTT
CASSLDGSGSIANTGELFF
>TRBJ1-1|NA|TRBV7-3|NA
TGTGCCAGCAGCCTCGGGGGAGTAGACACTGAAGCTTTCTTT
CASSLGGVDTEAFF
>TRBJ1-2|TRBD1|TRBV29-1|once
TGCAGCGTTGAGGGGGGACAGGCTTACACCTTC
CSVEGGQAYTF
>TRBJ2-5|TRBD1|TRBV7-2|NA
TGTGCCAGCAGCCGACAGGGTAGGGAGACCCAGTACTTC
CASSRQGRETQYF
>TRBJ2-7|TRBD2|TRBV4-1|NA
TGCGCCAGCAGCACCCCAGCGGGGAACTACGAGCAGTACTTC
CASSTPAGNYEQYF
>TRBJ1-6|NA|TRBV6-1|NA
TGTGCCAGCAGGGAGAATTCACCCCTCCACTTT
CASRENSPLHF
>TRBJ2-3|TRBD2|TRBV4-3|NA
TGCGCCAGCAGCCAGATAGCGGGGTTTGGGGAAGGTACGCAGTATTTT
CASSQIAGFGEGTQYF
>TRBJ2-7|NA|TRBV19|once
TGTGCCAGTAGTCCGAGCGGATCAACCTACGAGCAGTACTTC
CASSPSGSTYEQYF
>TRBJ2-3|NA|TRBV4-2|NA
TGTGCCAGCAGCCCGACTCACGCCGGCCCCGGCACAGATACGCAGTATTTT
CASSPTHAGPGTDTQYF
>TRBJ2-5|TRBD2|TRBV5-1|NA
TGCGCCAGCAGCTTCCCTGGACTAGCGGGAGAGACCCAGTACTTC
CASSFPGLAGETQYF
>TRBJ2-2|TRBD2|TRBV18|NA
TGTGCCAGCTCCCCCCGGGGGGGTGGGGCCGGGGAGCTGTTTTTT
CASSPRGGGAGELFF
>TRBJ2-2|TRBD2|TRBV5-4|NA
TGTGCCAGCAGCTTGCCCAGCGGGGGCCCCACCGGGGAGCTGTTTTTT
CASSLPSGGPTGELFF
>TRBJ1-5|NA|TRBV7-8|NA
TGTGCCAGCAGCTTACGGACAGCTACCAATCAGCCCCAGCATTTT
CASSLRTATNQPQHF
>TRBJ1-6|NA|TRBV6-6|NA
TGTGCCAGCAGTTACGAGGGAACCTCCTATAATTCACCCCTCCACTTT
CASSYEGTSYNSPLHF
>TRBJ1-6|NA|TRBV6-1|NA
TGTGCCAGCAGTGAACCGTATTCACCCCTCCACTTT
CASSEPYSPLHF
>TRBJ2-5|TRBD2|TRBV4-1|NA
TGCGCCAGCAGCCAAGACGGGACTAGCGGGCAAGAGACCCAGTACTTC
CASSQDGTSGQETQYF
>TRBJ2-1|NA|TRBV6-1|NA
TGTGCCAGCAGGGAGGGGTGGGCGGGAGAGCAGTTCTTC
CASREGWAGEQFF
>TRBJ2-7|TRBD1|TRBV7-7|NA
TGTGCCAGCAGCCCGTCCGACAGGGGAGAGCAGTACTTC
CASSPSDRGEQYF
>TRBJ2-3|TRBD2|TRBV6-4|NA
TGTGCCAGCAGCCTAGCGGGAGCGAAAGATACGCAGTATTTT
CASSLAGAKDTQYF
>TRBJ2-5|TRBD1|TRBV5-1|NA
TGCGCCAGCAGTAGCCAGGGGGTACAAGAGACCCAGTACTTC
CASSSQGVQETQYF
>TRBJ2-1|NA|TRBV9|once
TGTGCCAGCAGCGTAGCGACTCGACACAATGAGCAGTTCTTC
CASSVATRHNEQFF
>TRBJ1-5|TRBD1|TRBV7-9|NA
TGTGCCAGCAGCCTCACAGGGGGTCAGCCCCAGCATTTT
CASSLTGGQPQHF
>TRBJ1-5|NA|TRBV28|NA
TGTGCCAGCAGTCCCGGGGGAACTCAGCCCCAGCATTTT
CASSPGGTQPQHF
>TRBJ2-7|NA|TRBV7-9|NA
TGTGCCAGCAGCTTAGCCGACGGACAGACGTACGAGCAGTACTTC
CASSLADGQTYEQYF
>TRBJ1-4|TRBD1|TRBV30|NA
TGTGCCTGGAGTGGTACAGGGGGAACCCAAAAACTGTTTTTT
CAWSGTGGTQKLFF
>TRBJ1-1|NA|TRBV19|NA
TGTGCCAGTATTGCAGGTCCTTTGAACACTGAAGCTTTCTTT
CASIAGPLNTEAFF
>TRBJ1-1|NA|TRBV2|NA
TGTGCCAGCAATCAGGGGATTAACACTGAAGCTTTCTTT
CASNQGINTEAFF
>TRBJ2-2|NA|TRBV18|NA
TGTGCCAGCTCACCCTCCGTGGGGGGTACCACCGGGGAGCTGTTTTTT
CASSPSVGGTTGELFF
>TRBJ2-1|NA|TRBV28|NA
TGTGCCAGCAGTTTAGGCACTGAGCAGTTCTTC
CASSLGTEQFF
>TRBJ2-7|TRBD1|TRBV6-5|NA
TGTGCCAGCAGTTGGGGACAGGGCGCCTACGAGCAGTACTTC
CASSWGQGAYEQYF
>TRBJ1-1|TRBD1|TRBV4-3|NA
TGCGCCAGCAGCCAAGATCTTGAGGGACAGGGGCGTCGCACTGAAGCTTTCTTT
CASSQDLEGQGRRTEAFF
>TRBJ2-7|NA|TRBV4-2|NA
TGTGCCAGCAGCCAAGAAAGCGGAAGCTCCTACGAGCAGTACTTC
CASSQESGSSYEQYF
>TRBJ2-7|TRBD2|TRBV7-9|few
TGTGCCAGCAGCTCAGGACTAGCGGGAGTCATCTACGAGCAGTACTTC
CASSSGLAGVIYEQYF